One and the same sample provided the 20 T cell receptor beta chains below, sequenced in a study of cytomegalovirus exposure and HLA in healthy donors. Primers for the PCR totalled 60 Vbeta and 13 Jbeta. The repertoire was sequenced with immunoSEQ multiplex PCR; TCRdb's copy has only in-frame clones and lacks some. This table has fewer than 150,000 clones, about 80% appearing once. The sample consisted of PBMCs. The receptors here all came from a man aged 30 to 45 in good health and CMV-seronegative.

CDR3 protein: CASRTLGRRTDTQYF. The CDR3 region has the DNA TGTGCCAGCAGGACCCTGGGGCGTCGCACAGATACGCAGTATTTT. The chain employs TRBV7-2 and TRBJ2-3; possibly TRBD1 for D (5 bases). Germline V lookup: CDR1 SGHTA, CDR2 FQGNSA. The germline V and J ends were trimmed by 6 bases and 1 base, with 14 bases remaining between them. The CDR3 spans 15 residues. Drawing the rest from reference TRBV7-2 and TRBJ2-3, the complete variable domain is GAGVSQSPSNKVTEKGKDVELRCDPISGHTALYWYRQSLGQGLEFLIYFQGNSAPDKSGLPSDRFSAERTGGSVSTLTIQRTQQEDSAVYLCASRTLGRRTDTQYFGPGTRLTVL.

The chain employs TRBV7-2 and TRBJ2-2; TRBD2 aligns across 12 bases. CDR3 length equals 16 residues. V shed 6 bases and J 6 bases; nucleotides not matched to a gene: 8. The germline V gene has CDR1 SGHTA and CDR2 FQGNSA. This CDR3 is CASSRTSGRIAGELFF. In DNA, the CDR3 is TGTGCCAGCAGTCGTACTAGCGGGAGGATTGCCGGGGAGCTGTTTTTT. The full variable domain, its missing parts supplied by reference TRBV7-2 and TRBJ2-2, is GAGVSQSPSNKVTEKGKDVELRCDPISGHTALYWYRQSLGQGLEFLIYFQGNSAPDKSGLPSDRFSAERTGGSVSTLTIQRTQQEDSAVYLCASSRTSGRIAGELFFGEGSRLTVL.

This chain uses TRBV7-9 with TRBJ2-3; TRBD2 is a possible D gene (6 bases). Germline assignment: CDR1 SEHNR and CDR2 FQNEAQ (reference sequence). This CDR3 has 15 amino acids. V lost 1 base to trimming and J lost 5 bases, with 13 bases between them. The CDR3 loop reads CASSLVGGGGDTQYF. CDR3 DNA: TGTGCCAGCAGCTTAGTTGGGGGAGGAGGAGATACGCAGTATTTT.

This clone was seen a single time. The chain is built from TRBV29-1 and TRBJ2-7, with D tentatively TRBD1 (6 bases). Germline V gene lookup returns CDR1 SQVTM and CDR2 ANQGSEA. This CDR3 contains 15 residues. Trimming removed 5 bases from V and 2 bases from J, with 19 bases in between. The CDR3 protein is CSVTLEDRFTYEQYF. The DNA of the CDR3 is TGCAGCGTTACTCTTGAAGACAGGTTTACCTACGAGCAGTACTTC.

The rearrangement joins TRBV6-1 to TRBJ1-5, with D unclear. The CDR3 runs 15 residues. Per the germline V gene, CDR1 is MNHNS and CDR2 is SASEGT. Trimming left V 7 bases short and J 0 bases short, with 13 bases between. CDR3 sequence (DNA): TGTGCCAGCACCTCGACAAGATATAGCAATCAGCCCCAGCATTTT. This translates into CASTSTRYSNQPQHF.

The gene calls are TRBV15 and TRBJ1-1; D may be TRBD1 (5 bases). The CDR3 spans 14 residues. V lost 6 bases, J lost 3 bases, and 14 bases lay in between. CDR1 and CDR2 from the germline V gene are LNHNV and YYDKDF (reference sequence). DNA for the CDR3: TGTGCCACCAGGGGGGAGGCAGGGTACACTGAAGCTTTCTTT. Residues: CATRGEAGYTEAFF.

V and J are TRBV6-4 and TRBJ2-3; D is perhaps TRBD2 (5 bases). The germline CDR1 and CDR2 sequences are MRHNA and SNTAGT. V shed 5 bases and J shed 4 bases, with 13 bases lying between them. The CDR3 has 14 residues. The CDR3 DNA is TGTGCCAGCAGTCGCCCGGAGGTGTCAGATACGCAGTATTTT. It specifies CASSRPEVSDTQYF.

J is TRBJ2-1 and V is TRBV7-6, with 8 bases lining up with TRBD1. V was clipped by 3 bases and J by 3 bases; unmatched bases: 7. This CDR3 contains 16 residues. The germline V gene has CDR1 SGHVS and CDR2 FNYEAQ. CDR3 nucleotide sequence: TGTGCCAGCAGCTTGCGACAGGGGTTGAACTACAATGAGCAGTTCTTC. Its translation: CASSLRQGLNYNEQFF.

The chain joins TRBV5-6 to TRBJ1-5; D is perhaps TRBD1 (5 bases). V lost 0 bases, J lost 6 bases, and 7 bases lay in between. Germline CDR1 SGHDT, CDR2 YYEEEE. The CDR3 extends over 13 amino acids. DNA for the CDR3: TGTGCCAGCAGCTTGGTCGGGGGTCAGCCCCAGCATTTT. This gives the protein CASSLVGGQPQHF.

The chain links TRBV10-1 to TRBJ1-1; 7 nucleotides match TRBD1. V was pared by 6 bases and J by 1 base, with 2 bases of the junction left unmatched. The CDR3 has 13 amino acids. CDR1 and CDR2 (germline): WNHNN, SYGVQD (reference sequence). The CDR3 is CASSSGGNTEAFF. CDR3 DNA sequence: TGCGCCAGCAGCTCAGGGGGGAACACTGAAGCTTTCTTT.

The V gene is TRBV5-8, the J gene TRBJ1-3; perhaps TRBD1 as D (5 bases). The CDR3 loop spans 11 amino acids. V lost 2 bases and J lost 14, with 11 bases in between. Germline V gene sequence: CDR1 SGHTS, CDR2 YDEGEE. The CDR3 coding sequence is TGTGCCAGCAGCTTCAGGGTGGCCCTATATTTT. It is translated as CASSFRVALYF.

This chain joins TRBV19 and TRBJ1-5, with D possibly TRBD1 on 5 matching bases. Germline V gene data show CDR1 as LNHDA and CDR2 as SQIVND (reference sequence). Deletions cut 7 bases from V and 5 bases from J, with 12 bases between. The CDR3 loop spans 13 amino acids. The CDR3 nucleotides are TGTGCCAGTAATGGGGGAGGGTATCAGCCCCAGCATTTT. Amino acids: CASNGGGYQPQHF.

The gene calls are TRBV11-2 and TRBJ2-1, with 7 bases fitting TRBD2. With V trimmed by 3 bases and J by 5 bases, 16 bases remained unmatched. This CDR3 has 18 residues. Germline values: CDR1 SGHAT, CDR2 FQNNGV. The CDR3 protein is CASSFSIRASGSDNEQFF. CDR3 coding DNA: TGTGCCAGCAGCTTTTCAATCCGGGCTAGCGGATCTGACAATGAGCAGTTCTTC.

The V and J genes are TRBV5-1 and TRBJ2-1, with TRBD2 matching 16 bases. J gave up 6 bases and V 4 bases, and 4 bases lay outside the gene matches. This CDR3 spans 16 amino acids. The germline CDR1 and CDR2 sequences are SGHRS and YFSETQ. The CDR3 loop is CASSTGLAGGFNEQFF. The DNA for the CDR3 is TGCGCCAGCAGCACGGGACTAGCGGGAGGGTTCAATGAGCAGTTCTTC. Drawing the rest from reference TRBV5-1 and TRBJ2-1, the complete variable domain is KAGVTQTPRYLIKTRGQQVTLSCSPISGHRSVSWYQQTPGQGLQFLFEYFSETQRNKGNFPGRFSGRQFSNSRSEMNVSTLELGDSALYLCASSTGLAGGFNEQFFGPGTRLTVL.

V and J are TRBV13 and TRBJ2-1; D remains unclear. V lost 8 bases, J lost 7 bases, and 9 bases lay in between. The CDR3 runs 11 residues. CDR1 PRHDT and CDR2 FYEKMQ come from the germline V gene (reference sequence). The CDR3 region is CASPLRNEQFF. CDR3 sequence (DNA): TGTGCCAGCCCTCTGAGGAATGAGCAGTTCTTC.

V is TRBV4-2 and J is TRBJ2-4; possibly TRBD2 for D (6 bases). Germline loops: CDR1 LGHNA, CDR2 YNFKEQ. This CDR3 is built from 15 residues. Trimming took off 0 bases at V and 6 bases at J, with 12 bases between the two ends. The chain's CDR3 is CASSQDTSGLNIQYF. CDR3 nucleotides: TGTGCCAGCAGCCAAGATACCAGCGGGTTAAACATTCAGTACTTC.

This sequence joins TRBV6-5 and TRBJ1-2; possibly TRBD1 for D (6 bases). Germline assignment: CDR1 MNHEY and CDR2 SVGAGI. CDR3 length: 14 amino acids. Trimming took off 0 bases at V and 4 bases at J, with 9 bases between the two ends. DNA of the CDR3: TGTGCCAGCAGTTACTCCGGACAGAGCTATGGCTACACCTTC. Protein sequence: CASSYSGQSYGYTF.

CDR3 region: CASSPQGVLNTEAFF. Written as DNA, the CDR3 is TGTGCCAGCAGCCCCCAGGGGGTCCTGAACACTGAAGCTTTCTTT. This chain joins TRBV28 and TRBJ1-1; TRBD1 matches at 7 bases. The CDR3 sequence is 15 residues long. Germline V gene data show CDR1 as MDHEN and CDR2 as SYDVKM. The trim removed 6 bases at V and 0 bases at J, leaving 7 bases unmatched. Full variable domain (outside the CDR3, taken from reference TRBV28 and TRBJ1-1): DVKVTQSSRYLVKRTGEKVFLECVQDMDHENMFWYRQDPGLGLRLIYFSYDVKMKEKGDIPEGYSVSREKKERFSLILESASTNQTSMYLCASSPQGVLNTEAFFGQGTRLTVV.

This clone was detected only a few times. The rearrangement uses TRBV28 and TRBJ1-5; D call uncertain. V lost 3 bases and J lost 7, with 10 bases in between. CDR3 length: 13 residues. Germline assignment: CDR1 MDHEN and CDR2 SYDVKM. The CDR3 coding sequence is TGTGCCAGCAGTTTGGCCCCACCCCAGCCCCAGCATTTT. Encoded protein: CASSLAPPQPQHF.

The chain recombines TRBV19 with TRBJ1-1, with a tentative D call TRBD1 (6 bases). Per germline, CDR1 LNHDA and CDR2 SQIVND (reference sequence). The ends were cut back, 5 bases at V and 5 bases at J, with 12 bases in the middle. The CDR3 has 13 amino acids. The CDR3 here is CASSENRETEAFF. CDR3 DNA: TGTGCCAGTAGTGAGAACAGGGAGACTGAAGCTTTCTTT.